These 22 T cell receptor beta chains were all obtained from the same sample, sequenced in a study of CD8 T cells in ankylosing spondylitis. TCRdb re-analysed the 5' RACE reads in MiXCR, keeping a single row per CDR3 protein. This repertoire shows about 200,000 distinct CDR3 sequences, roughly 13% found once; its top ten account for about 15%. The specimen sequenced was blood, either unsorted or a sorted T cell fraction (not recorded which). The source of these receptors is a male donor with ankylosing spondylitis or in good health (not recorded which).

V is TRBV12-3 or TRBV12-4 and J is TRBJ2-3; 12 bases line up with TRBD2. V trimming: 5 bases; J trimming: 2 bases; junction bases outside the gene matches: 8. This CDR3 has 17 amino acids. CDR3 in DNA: TGTGCCAGCAGTCCTACCGGGACTAGCGGGCTCACAGATACGCAGTATTTT. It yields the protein CASSPTGTSGLTDTQYF.

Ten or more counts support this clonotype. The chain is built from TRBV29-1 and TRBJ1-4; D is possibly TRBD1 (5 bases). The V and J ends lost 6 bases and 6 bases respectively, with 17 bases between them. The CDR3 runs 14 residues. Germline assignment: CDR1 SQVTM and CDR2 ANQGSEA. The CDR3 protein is CSVPSRGRDEKLFF. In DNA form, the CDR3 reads TGCAGCGTCCCTTCGAGGGGCAGGGATGAAAAACTGTTTTTT.

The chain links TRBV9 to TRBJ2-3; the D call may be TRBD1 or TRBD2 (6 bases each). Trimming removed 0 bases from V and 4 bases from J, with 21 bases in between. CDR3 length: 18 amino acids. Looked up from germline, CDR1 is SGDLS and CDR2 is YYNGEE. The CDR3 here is CASSVGSGDMEGPDTQYF. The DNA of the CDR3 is TGTGCCAGCAGCGTAGGTAGTGGGGACATGGAGGGCCCAGATACGCAGTATTTT.

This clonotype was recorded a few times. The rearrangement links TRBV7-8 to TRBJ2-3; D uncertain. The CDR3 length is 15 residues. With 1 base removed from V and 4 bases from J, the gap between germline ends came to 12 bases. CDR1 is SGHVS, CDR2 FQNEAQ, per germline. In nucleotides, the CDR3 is TGTGCCAGCAGCTTAGGCCGAAAATTCCCAGATACGCAGTATTTT. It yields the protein CASSLGRKFPDTQYF.

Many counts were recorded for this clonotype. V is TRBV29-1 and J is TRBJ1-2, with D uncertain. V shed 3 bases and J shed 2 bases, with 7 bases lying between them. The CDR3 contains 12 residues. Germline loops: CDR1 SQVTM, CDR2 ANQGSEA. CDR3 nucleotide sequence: TGCAGCGTTGAGTCGGGGAACTATGGCTACACCTTC. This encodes CSVESGNYGYTF.

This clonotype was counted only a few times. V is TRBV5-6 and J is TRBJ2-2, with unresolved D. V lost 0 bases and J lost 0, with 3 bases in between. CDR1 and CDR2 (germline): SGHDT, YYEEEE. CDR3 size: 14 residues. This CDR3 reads CASSLDANTGELFF. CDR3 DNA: TGTGCCAGCAGCTTGGACGCGAACACCGGGGAGCTGTTTTTT.

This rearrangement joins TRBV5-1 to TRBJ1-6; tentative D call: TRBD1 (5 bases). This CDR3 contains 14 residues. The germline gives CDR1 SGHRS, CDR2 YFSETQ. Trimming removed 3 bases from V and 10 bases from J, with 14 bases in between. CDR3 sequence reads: CASSSTGGVSPLHF. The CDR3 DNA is TGCGCCAGCAGCTCCACCGGGGGGGTCTCACCCCTCCACTTT.

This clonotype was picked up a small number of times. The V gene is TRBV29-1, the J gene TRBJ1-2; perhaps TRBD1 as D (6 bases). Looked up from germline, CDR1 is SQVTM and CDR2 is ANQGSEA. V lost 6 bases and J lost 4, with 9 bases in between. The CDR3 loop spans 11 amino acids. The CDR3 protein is CSVGGVYGYTF. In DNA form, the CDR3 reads TGCAGCGTGGGGGGCGTCTATGGCTACACCTTC.

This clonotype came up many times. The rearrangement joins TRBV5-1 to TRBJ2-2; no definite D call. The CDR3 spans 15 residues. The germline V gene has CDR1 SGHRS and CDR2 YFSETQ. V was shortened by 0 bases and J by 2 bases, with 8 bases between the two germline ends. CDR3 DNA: TGCGCCAGCAGCTTGGCCCTGACAAACACCGGGGAGCTGTTTTTT. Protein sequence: CASSLALTNTGELFF.

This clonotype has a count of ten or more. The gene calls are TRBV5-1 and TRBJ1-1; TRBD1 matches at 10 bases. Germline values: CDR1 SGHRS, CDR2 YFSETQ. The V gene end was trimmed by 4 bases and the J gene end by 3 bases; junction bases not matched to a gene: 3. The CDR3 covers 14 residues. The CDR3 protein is CASSPGQGDTEAFF. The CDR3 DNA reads TGCGCCAGCAGCCCAGGACAGGGGGACACTGAAGCTTTCTTT.

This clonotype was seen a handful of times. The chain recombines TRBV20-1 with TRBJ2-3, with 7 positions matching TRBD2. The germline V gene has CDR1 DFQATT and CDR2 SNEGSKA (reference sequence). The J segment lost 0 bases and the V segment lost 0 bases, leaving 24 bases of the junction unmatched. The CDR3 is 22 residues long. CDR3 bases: TGCAGTGCTAGAGATGACTTCTTGCGCTGGCGGGGGAGCTCTGCTAGCACAGATACGCAGTATTTT. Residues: CSARDDFLRWRGSSASTDTQYF.

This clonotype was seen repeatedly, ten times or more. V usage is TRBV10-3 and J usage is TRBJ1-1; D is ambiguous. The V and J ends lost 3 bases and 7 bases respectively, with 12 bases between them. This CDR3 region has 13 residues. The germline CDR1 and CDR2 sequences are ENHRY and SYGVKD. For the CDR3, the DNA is TGTGCCATCAGTGACATGGTCGGGTTTGAAGCTTTCTTT. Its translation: CAISDMVGFEAFF.

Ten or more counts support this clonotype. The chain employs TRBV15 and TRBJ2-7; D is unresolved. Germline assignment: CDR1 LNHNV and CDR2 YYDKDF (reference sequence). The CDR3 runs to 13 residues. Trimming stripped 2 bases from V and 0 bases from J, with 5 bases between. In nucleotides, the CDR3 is TGTGCCACCAGCAGACCAAACTCCTACGAGCAGTACTTC. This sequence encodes CATSRPNSYEQYF.

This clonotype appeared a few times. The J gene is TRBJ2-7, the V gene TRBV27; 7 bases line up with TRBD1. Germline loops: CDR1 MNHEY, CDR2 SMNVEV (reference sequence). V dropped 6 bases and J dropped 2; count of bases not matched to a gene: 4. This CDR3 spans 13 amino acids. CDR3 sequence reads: CASRVGTAYEQYF. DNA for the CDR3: TGTGCCAGCAGGGTAGGGACAGCCTACGAGCAGTACTTC.

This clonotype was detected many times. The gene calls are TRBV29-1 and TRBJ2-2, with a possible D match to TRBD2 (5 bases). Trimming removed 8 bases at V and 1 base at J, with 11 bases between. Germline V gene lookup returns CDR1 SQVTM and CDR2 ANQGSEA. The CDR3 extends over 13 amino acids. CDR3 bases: TGCAGCCTAAGGACTGGGAACACCGGGGAGCTGTTTTTT. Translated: CSLRTGNTGELFF.

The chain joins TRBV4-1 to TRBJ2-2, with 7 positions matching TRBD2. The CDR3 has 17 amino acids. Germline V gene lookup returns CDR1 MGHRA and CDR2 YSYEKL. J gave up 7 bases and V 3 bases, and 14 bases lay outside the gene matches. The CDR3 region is CASSQGLWTSRGGELFF. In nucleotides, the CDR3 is TGCGCCAGCAGCCAGGGGCTGTGGACTAGTCGGGGCGGGGAGCTGTTTTTT.

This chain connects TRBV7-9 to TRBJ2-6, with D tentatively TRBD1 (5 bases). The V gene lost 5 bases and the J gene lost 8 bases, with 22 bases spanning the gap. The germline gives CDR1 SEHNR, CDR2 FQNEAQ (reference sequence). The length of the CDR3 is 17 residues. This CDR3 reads CASSIQDKGVGSNVLTF. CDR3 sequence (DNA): TGTGCCAGCAGCATCCAGGACAAAGGGGTAGGGTCCAACGTCCTGACTTTC.

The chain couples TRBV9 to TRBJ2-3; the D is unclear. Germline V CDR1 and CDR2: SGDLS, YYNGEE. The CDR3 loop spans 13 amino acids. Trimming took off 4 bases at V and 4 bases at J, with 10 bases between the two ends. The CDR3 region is CASSPQMPDTQYF. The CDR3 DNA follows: TGTGCCAGCAGCCCACAGATGCCAGATACGCAGTATTTT.

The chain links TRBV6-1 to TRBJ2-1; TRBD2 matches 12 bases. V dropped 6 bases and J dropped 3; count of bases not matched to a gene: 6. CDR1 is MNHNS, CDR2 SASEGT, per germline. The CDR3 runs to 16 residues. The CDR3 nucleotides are TGTGCCAGCAGACCGCTACTAGCGGGAGGCTACAATGAGCAGTTCTTC. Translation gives CASRPLLAGGYNEQFF.

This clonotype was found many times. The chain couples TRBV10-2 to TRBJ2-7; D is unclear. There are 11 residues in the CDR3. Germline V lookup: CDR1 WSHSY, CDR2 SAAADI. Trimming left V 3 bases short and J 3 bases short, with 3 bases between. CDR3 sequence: CASSDSYEQYF. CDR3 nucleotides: TGCGCCAGCAGTGATAGCTACGAGCAGTACTTC.

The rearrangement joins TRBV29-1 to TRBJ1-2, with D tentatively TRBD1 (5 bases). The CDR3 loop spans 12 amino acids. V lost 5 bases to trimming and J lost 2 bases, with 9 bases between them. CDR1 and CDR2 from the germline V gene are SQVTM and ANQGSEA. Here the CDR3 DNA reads TGCAGCGTTCGACAGATAAACTATGGCTACACCTTC. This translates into CSVRQINYGYTF. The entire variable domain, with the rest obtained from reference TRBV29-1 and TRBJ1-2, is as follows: SAVISQKPSRDICQRGTSLTIQCQVDSQVTMMFWYRQQPGQSLTLIATANQGSEATYESGFVIDKFPISRPNLTFSTLTVSNMSPEDSSIYLCSVRQINYGYTFGSGTRLTVV.

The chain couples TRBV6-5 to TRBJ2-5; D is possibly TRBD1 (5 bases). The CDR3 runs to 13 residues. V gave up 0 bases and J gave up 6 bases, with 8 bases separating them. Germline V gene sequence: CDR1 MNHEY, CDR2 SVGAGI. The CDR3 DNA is TGTGCCAGCAGTTACTCAGGGGTGCAGACCCAGTACTTC. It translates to CASSYSGVQTQYF.